The source of this TCR beta chain is a study of CD8 T cell repertoires and HIV-1 epitope variants. A word on this clone: The antigen is not known.

This table comes from immunoSEQ multiplex PCR, and its TCRdb copy is limited to in-frame clones, with some not included. The table records under 7,000 clones, about 60% of them present only once. Sequencing was performed on cultured CD8+ T cells derived from PBMCs. This TCR came from a male donor with HIV.

This CDR3 reads CASSLWSYEQYF. The CDR3, as DNA: TGTGCCAGCAGCTTGTGGTCTTACGAGCAGTACTTC. The chain employs TRBV5-4 and TRBJ2-7; D is unresolved. The CDR3 extends over 12 amino acids. CDR1 SGHNT and CDR2 YYREEE come from the germline V gene (reference sequence). Trimming removed 1 base from V and 4 bases from J, with 6 bases in between.